The 30 T cell receptor beta chains in this list originate from one sample, sequenced in a study of cytomegalovirus exposure and HLA in healthy donors. Primers: 60 Vbeta forward and 13 Jbeta reverse. TCRdb keeps only in-frame clones here, not all; method: immunoSEQ multiplex PCR. The sample has about 140,000 clones, almost 85% seen once. Sample: PBMCs. Every receptor here comes from a man aged 30-40 years in good health and CMV-seropositive.

J is TRBJ2-2 and V is TRBV6-5, with 9 positions matching TRBD2. Germline V lookup: CDR1 MNHEY, CDR2 SVGAGI. Trimming at V came to 11 bases and at J to 6 bases, leaving 4 bases not matched to a gene. CDR3 length equals 12 residues. The CDR3 sequence is CACGGAPGELFF. CDR3 nucleotide sequence: TGTGCCTGCGGGGGGGCGCCCGGGGAGCTGTTTTTT.

This clone was detected once. The chain recombines TRBV5-1 with TRBJ2-3; no clear D gene. The CDR3 is 15 residues long. V was shortened by 0 bases and J by 0 bases, with 8 bases between the two germline ends. Per the germline V gene, CDR1 is SGHRS and CDR2 is YFSETQ. Here the CDR3 reads CASSLVSYSTDTQYF. The CDR3 DNA is TGCGCCAGCAGCTTGGTTAGTTACAGCACAGATACGCAGTATTTT.

The V call is TRBV29-1, the J call TRBJ1-1; 7 bases match TRBD1. CDR3 length: 13 amino acids. Germline V lookup: CDR1 SQVTM, CDR2 ANQGSEA. V lost 7 bases to trimming and J lost 6 bases; unmatched junction nucleotides: 11. CDR3 sequence reads: CSATRQGGAEAFF. The DNA for the CDR3 is TGCAGCGCGACCCGACAGGGAGGTGCTGAAGCTTTCTTT. Variable domain in full (rest from reference TRBV29-1 and TRBJ1-1): SAVISQKPSRDICQRGTSLTIQCQVDSQVTMMFWYRQQPGQSLTLIATANQGSEATYESGFVIDKFPISRPNLTFSTLTVSNMSPEDSSIYLCSATRQGGAEAFFGQGTRLTVV.

Notes on this clone: Compared with germline, one end of the junction differs, possibly owing to a read error. This chain connects TRBV7-9 to TRBJ2-1; perhaps TRBD2 as D (6 bases). This CDR3 is built from 14 residues. Germline V gene sequence: CDR1 SEHNR, CDR2 FQNEAQ (reference sequence). The CDR3 protein is CASSDRDSHNEQFF. CDR3 in DNA: TGTGCCAGCAGCGACCGGGACTCCCACAATGAGCAGTTCTTC.

The rearrangement uses TRBV29-1 and TRBJ2-2, with 10 positions matching TRBD1. The CDR3 spans 14 residues. V lost 5 bases to trimming and J lost 5 bases; unmatched junction nucleotides: 5. Germline V gives CDR1 SQVTM, CDR2 ANQGSEA. In nucleotides, the CDR3 is TGCAGCGTTTGGGACAGGGGTGCGACCGGGGAGCTGTTTTTT. As protein: CSVWDRGATGELFF.

The gene calls are TRBV29-1 and TRBJ2-3, with a weak D call TRBD1 (6 bases). V shed 2 bases and J shed 3 bases, with 12 bases lying between them. Germline CDR1 and CDR2: SQVTM and ANQGSEA. This CDR3 has 14 residues. This CDR3 is CSVEYRGQTDTQYF. The CDR3 bases are TGCAGCGTTGAATATCGCGGACAGACAGATACGCAGTATTTT.

The gene calls are TRBV18 and TRBJ2-7; 9 positions agree with TRBD1. The J segment lost 0 bases and the V segment lost 5 bases, leaving 11 bases of the junction unmatched. CDR1 KGHSH and CDR2 LQKENI come from the germline V gene. CDR3 length: 17 amino acids. CDR3 nucleotide sequence: TGTGCCAGCTCAACAAGGACAGGGGCCGCCCTCTCCTACGAGCAGTACTTC. Its protein product is CASSTRTGAALSYEQYF.

This clone turned up a few times. V and J are TRBV6-6 and TRBJ1-3; weak D call: TRBD1 (5 bases). This CDR3 has 12 amino acids. Germline CDR1 and CDR2: MNHNY and SVGAGI (reference sequence). V lost 6 bases to trimming and J lost 3 bases, with 6 bases between them. The CDR3 reads CASSGGGNTIYF. The DNA for the CDR3 is TGTGCCAGCAGCGGGGGTGGAAACACCATATATTTT.

This sequence joins TRBV27 and TRBJ2-2, with D maybe TRBD2 (5 bases). Germline V gives CDR1 MNHEY, CDR2 SMNVEV (reference sequence). This CDR3 has 13 residues. V lost 6 bases and J 6 bases, leaving 11 bases between the germline ends. CDR3 sequence reads: CASSARVPGELFF. The CDR3 region has the DNA TGTGCCAGCAGCGCGAGGGTTCCCGGGGAGCTGTTTTTT.

The chain joins TRBV6-5 to TRBJ2-1; D not resolved. The germline gives CDR1 MNHEY, CDR2 SVGAGI. The CDR3 contains 13 residues. V was clipped by 5 bases and J by 9 bases, with 14 bases between them. The CDR3 region is CASSRTPYGEQFF. For the CDR3, the DNA is TGTGCCAGCAGTCGAACCCCATACGGTGAGCAGTTCTTC.

The chain combines TRBV27 with TRBJ2-5; D perhaps matches TRBD2 (5 bases). The germline V gene encodes CDR1 MNHEY and CDR2 SMNVEV (reference sequence). Trimming took off 7 bases at V and 0 bases at J, with 15 bases between the two ends. The CDR3 has 15 amino acids. Here the CDR3 reads CASNPFAGYQETQYF. CDR3 in DNA: TGTGCCAGCAACCCTTTTGCGGGTTACCAAGAGACCCAGTACTTC.

The J gene is TRBJ1-2, the V gene TRBV27, with D possibly TRBD1 on 6 matching bases. V lost 0 bases and J lost 2, with 7 bases in between. Looked up from germline, CDR1 is MNHEY and CDR2 is SMNVEV (reference sequence). CDR3 length: 14 residues. This chain's CDR3 is CASSLSRGNYGYTF. CDR3 bases: TGTGCCAGCAGTTTATCAAGGGGGAACTATGGCTACACCTTC.

The V call is TRBV18, the J call TRBJ2-3; tentatively, D is TRBD2 (6 bases). Germline CDR1 and CDR2: KGHSH and LQKENI. This CDR3 comprises 17 residues. V was trimmed by 2 bases and J by 0 bases, leaving 15 bases between them. CDR3 region: CASSPIPGLTSTDTQYF. CDR3 sequence (DNA): TGTGCCAGCTCACCAATCCCGGGACTTACCAGCACAGATACGCAGTATTTT.

This clone was seen only a few times. The chain carries TRBV6-1 and TRBJ1-1, with 8 bases fitting TRBD1. The CDR3 consists of 15 residues. The ends lost 2 bases at V and 4 bases at J; junction bases unmatched: 6. Germline V lookup: CDR1 MNHNS, CDR2 SASEGT. The CDR3 reads CASSEPGQGSTEAFF. CDR3 DNA: TGTGCCAGCAGTGAACCCGGACAGGGCTCCACTGAAGCTTTCTTT.

The CDR3 sequence is CASSLPKTGSDTQYF. The CDR3 DNA follows: TGTGCCAGCAGCTTACCCAAGACAGGGTCAGATACGCAGTATTTT. This chain links TRBV7-6 with TRBJ2-3; 7 nucleotides match TRBD1. The CDR3 totals 15 residues. Trimming cost V 2 bases and J 4 bases; bases outside gene matches: 6. The germline CDR1 and CDR2 sequences are SGHVS and FNYEAQ.

V is TRBV6-5 and J is TRBJ2-7, with D possibly being TRBD1 (6 bases). This CDR3 contains 14 residues. With 0 bases removed from V and 5 bases from J, the gap between germline ends came to 11 bases. The germline V gene encodes CDR1 MNHEY and CDR2 SVGAGI. CDR3 residues: CASSYSKQGHEQYF. CDR3 bases: TGTGCCAGCAGTTACTCGAAACAGGGTCACGAGCAGTACTTC.

CDR3 coding DNA: TGTGCCAGCAGTCTTCGCCGACAGCTGACCTACAATGAGCAGTTCTTC. Its translation: CASSLRRQLTYNEQFF. V usage is TRBV27 and J usage is TRBJ2-1, with D possibly being TRBD1 (5 bases). Germline V lookup: CDR1 MNHEY, CDR2 SMNVEV (reference sequence). There are 16 residues in the CDR3. V was pared by 5 bases and J by 2 bases, with 16 bases between.

The rearrangement links TRBV6-1 to TRBJ2-1; TRBD1 is a possible D gene (6 bases). The V end lost 11 bases, the J end lost 2 bases, and 13 bases lay between the germline ends. This CDR3 is built from 13 residues. Germline V gives CDR1 MNHNS, CDR2 SASEGT. CDR3 in DNA: TGTGCCCACAGGGACGGGACCTACAATGAGCAGTTCTTC. This codes for CAHRDGTYNEQFF.

This clone appeared once. The J gene is TRBJ2-3, the V gene TRBV7-2, with 8 bases that match TRBD2. The germline gives CDR1 SGHTA, CDR2 FQGNSA. CDR3 length equals 15 residues. J lost 5 bases, V lost 5 bases, and 9 bases had no gene match. In DNA form, the CDR3 reads TGTGCCAGCAGCACCCTCGGGACTAGGCGAGATACGCAGTATTTT. Residues: CASSTLGTRRDTQYF.

The V call is TRBV7-8, the J call TRBJ2-2; no reliable D call. The germline V gene encodes CDR1 SGHVS and CDR2 FQNEAQ. V lost 2 bases, J lost 4 bases, and 11 bases lay in between. The CDR3 runs 15 residues. The CDR3 nucleotides are TGTGCCAGCAGCTTACCTGACACCAGCACCGGGGAGCTGTTTTTT. This encodes CASSLPDTSTGELFF.

The chain has TRBV9 and TRBJ2-4; no reliable D call. V was cut by 0 bases and J by 2 bases, with 9 bases left in between. The CDR3 contains 15 residues. The germline CDR1 and CDR2 sequences are SGDLS and YYNGEE. The CDR3 sequence: CASSVEPTPKNIQYF. CDR3 DNA sequence: TGTGCCAGCAGCGTAGAGCCTACGCCCAAAAACATTCAGTACTTC.

The chain is built from TRBV5-1 and TRBJ2-2; D may be TRBD1 (5 bases). Germline V CDR1 and CDR2: SGHRS, YFSETQ. The CDR3 sequence is 16 residues long. Trimming left V 4 bases short and J 0 bases short, with 13 bases between. CDR3 sequence reads: CASSRRQTSNTGELFF. The CDR3 bases are TGCGCCAGCAGCAGGAGACAGACTTCGAACACCGGGGAGCTGTTTTTT.

Worth noting for this clone: The junction shows a germline mismatch at one end, possibly a read error. The chain employs TRBV7-9 and TRBJ2-3; 10 bases align to TRBD2. Per germline, CDR1 SEHNR and CDR2 FQNEAQ (reference sequence). The CDR3 is made up of 16 amino acids. The CDR3, as DNA: TGTTCCAGCAGCGGACTAGCGGACCTAAGCACAGATACGCAGTATTTT. Protein product: CSSSGLADLSTDTQYF.

This CDR3 reads CASRSTPGSTDTQYF. CDR3 in DNA: TGTGCCAGCAGATCTACCCCAGGGAGCACAGATACGCAGTATTTT. The rearrangement joins TRBV4-2 to TRBJ2-3; the D gene is possibly TRBD1 (5 bases). The CDR3 contains 15 residues. Trimming stripped 6 bases from V and 0 bases from J, with 13 bases between. Germline-derived CDR1 and CDR2 are LGHNA and YNFKEQ.

V and J are TRBV28 and TRBJ1-5, with D hard to call. This CDR3 contains 12 residues. CDR1 and CDR2 (germline): MDHEN, SYDVKM. Trimming pared 3 bases from V and 4 bases from J, leaving 4 bases between. The chain's CDR3 is CASSFGNQPQHF. The CDR3 DNA sequence: TGTGCCAGCAGTTTCGGGAATCAGCCCCAGCATTTT.

In this sample, this clone turned up a few times. This sequence joins TRBV30 and TRBJ1-1; D not certain. V was clipped by 3 bases and J by 3 bases, with 11 bases between them. The CDR3 has 13 residues. Germline CDR1 reads GTSNPN; CDR2 reads SVGIG (reference sequence). As DNA, the CDR3 is TGTGCCTGGAGCAGCGAGAGGGACACTGAAGCTTTCTTT. Amino acids: CAWSSERDTEAFF.

The rearrangement uses TRBV19 and TRBJ1-2; perhaps TRBD1 as D (6 bases). The CDR3 loop spans 15 amino acids. V lost 4 bases to trimming and J lost 1 base, with 13 bases between them. The germline V gene has CDR1 LNHDA and CDR2 SQIVND (reference sequence). The CDR3 nucleotides read TGTGCCAGTAGTAAAACCCGGGACATTAACTATGGCTACACCTTC. Amino acid sequence: CASSKTRDINYGYTF.

About this clone itself: Without the conserved terminal phenylalanine or tryptophan, this CDR3 likely stems from a read error. The rearrangement links TRBV29-1 to TRBJ2-7; the match to TRBD1 covers 10 bases. V shed 6 bases and J 4 bases; nucleotides not matched to a gene: 3. The CDR3 has 12 amino acids. Germline CDR1 and CDR2: SQVTM and ANQGSEA. In DNA, the CDR3 is TGCAGCGTCCGGGACAGGGGATACGAGCAGTACCTC. Translated: CSVRDRGYEQYL.

This clone was detected a few times. The gene calls are TRBV19 and TRBJ2-7, with D perhaps matching TRBD1 (6 bases). The CDR3 is 13 amino acids. Germline loops: CDR1 LNHDA, CDR2 SQIVND (reference sequence). The ends were cut back, 4 bases at V and 3 bases at J, with 10 bases in the middle. This chain's CDR3 is CASSNSGVYEQYF. CDR3 DNA: TGTGCCAGTAGTAATTCAGGGGTCTACGAGCAGTACTTC.

CDR3 bases: TGTGCCAGCAGCAAATTCATGAACACTGAAGCTTTCTTT. Encoded protein: CASSKFMNTEAFF. This chain links TRBV21-1 with TRBJ1-1; the D call in the table, TRBD1, was not verified against the DNA. TRBV21-1 is a documented pseudogene. The CDR3 length is 13 residues.